These T cell receptor beta chains were read from a single sample in a study of metastatic and nonmetastatic thyroid tumors. MiXCR was used by TCRdb to re-call the PCR reads. The sample includes approximately 21,000 clones, approximately 22% seen only once; the top ten take around 75%. The sequenced material came from blood. The origin of the receptors is a male donor with papillary thyroid cancer or a benign thyroid nodule (not recorded which). Some clones in this sample may be carry-over from other donors' samples. Both conserved end residues are part of each CDR3. A D gene is named only where the DNA matches it firmly. Clone size is given for some rows only: seen once, a few or many times, or a class if the clone is expanded.

TRBJ2-1 | TRBV6-1 | . | few | TGTGCCAGCAGTGTGGACGATTACAATGAGCAGTTCTTC | CASSVDDYNEQFF
TRBJ2-3 | TRBV29-1 | . | many | TGCAGCGTTGGGGAAGATACGCAGTATTTT | CSVGEDTQYF
TRBJ2-7 | TRBV14 | TRBD2 | . | TGTGCCGGCAGCGCGGGACTAGTGGGAGTGTCCGAGCAGTACTTC | CAGSAGLVGVSEQYF
TRBJ2-7 | TRBV6-2/TRBV6-3 | TRBD2 | . | TGTGCCAGCAGTTACTCAGGCTGGTGGGGGACTAGCGGGCCCTCCTACGAGCAGTACTTC | CASSYSGWWGTSGPSYEQYF
TRBJ1-4 | TRBV28 | . | few | TGTGCCAGCAGTTTGAATGCGGGGCTTCGAAAACTGTTTTTT | CASSLNAGLRKLFF
TRBJ2-7 | TRBV30 | TRBD2 | . | TGTGCCTGGGGGGGACCTAGCGGACTCCCTCAGGATGAGAACTTC | CAWGGPSGLPQDENF
TRBJ2-7 | TRBV6-1 | TRBD2 | many | TGTGCCAGCAGTGAAGGCACTAGCGGGAGCCACGAGCAGTACTTC | CASSEGTSGSHEQYF
TRBJ2-1 | TRBV24-1 | . | . | TGTGCCACCAGTGATGCTAAATTGGGAGACCTCTACAATGAGCAGTTCTTC | CATSDAKLGDLYNEQFF
TRBJ2-7 | TRBV5-1 | . | many | TGCGCCAGCAGCTTGGAGGGGTACGAGCAGTACTTC | CASSLEGYEQYF
TRBJ2-3 | TRBV10-3 | TRBD1 | many | TGTGCCATCAGTGAGTCCCGGCAGGGGGCGTGGGGCACAGATACGCAGTATTTT | CAISESRQGAWGTDTQYF
TRBJ1-1 | TRBV19 | . | . | TGTGCCAGTAGTTGGTGGAGTGAAGCTTTCTTT | CASSWWSEAFF
TRBJ1-4 | TRBV19 | . | few | TGTGCCAGTAGTATAAGGGCAGAAACTAATGAAAAACTGTTTTTT | CASSIRAETNEKLFF
TRBJ1-1 | TRBV20-1 | . | . | TGCAGTGCTATCTTTGGGCCAAGGGACACTGAAGCTTTCTTT | CSAIFGPRDTEAFF
TRBJ2-6 | TRBV6-1 | TRBD2 | many | TGTGCCAGCAGTGAGAAGGGACTAGCGGGAGCGGGAGGGGCCAACGTCCTGACTTTC | CASSEKGLAGAGGANVLTF
TRBJ1-1 | TRBV20-1 | . | many | TGCAGTGCCAGGGTGGGGGACACTGAAGCTTTCTTT | CSARVGDTEAFF
TRBJ2-1 | TRBV7-2 | . | many | TGTGCCAGCAGCTTATTGGCGGATGAGCAGTTCTTC | CASSLLADEQFF